This T cell receptor (beta chain) was sequenced in a study of post-analysis software for immune sequencing data. Findings and limits, study-wide: Significantly lower normalized Chao1 diversity was seen in multiple sclerosis patients than in controls.

Losses at the gene ends were 3 bases for V and 3 bases for J; bases not matched to a gene: 8. Germline values: CDR1 KGHDR, CDR2 SFDVKD. CDR3 length equals 17 residues. Turning to this clonotype: Its target is not known.

Unique molecular identifiers featured in each of the TCR beta cDNA libraries. TCRdb re-called the PCR reads with MiXCR, one entry per CDR3 protein. Among under 200,000 distinct CDR3 sequences listed, approximately 35% were seen once. This specimen was blood, taken after autologous hematopoietic stem cell transplantation. This chain joins TRBV24-1 and TRBJ2-3, with TRBD2 matching over 10 bases. The TCR originated in a girl under 18 with multiple sclerosis. CDR3 sequence: CATSDTVAGGRTDTQYF. CDR3 in DNA: TGTGCCACCAGTGATACGGTAGCGGGAGGACGGACAGATACGCAGTATTTT.